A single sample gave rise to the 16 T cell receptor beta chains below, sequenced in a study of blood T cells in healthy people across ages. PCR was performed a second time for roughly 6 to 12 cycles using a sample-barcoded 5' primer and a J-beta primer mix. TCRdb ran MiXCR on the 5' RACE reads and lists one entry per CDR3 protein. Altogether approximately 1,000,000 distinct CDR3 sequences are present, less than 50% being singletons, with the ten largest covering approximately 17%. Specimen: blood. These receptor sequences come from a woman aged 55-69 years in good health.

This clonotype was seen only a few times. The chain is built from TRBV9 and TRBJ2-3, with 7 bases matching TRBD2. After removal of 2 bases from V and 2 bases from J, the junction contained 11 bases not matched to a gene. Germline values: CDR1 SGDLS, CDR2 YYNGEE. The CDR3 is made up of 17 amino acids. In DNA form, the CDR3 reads TGTGCCAGCAGCGTGCATCTCCTCCTAGCGGACACAGATACGCAGTATTTT. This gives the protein CASSVHLLLADTDTQYF.

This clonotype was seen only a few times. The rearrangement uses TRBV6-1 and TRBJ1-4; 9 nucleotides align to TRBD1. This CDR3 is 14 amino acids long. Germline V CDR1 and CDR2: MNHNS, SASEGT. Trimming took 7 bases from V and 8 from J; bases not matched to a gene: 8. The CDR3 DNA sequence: TGTGCCAGCATCCGGGACAGGGTAGAAGAAAAACTGTTTTTT. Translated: CASIRDRVEEKLFF.

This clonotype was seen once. The CDR3 is CASSSLTYGGYTF. As DNA, the CDR3 is TGTGCCAGCAGCTCATTGACTTATGGTGGCTACACCTTC. The rearrangement joins TRBV11-2 to TRBJ1-2, with D unclear. The V end was cut by 4 bases, the J end by 7 bases, with 13 bases between. CDR3 size: 13 residues. The germline CDR1 and CDR2 sequences are SGHAT and FQNNGV.

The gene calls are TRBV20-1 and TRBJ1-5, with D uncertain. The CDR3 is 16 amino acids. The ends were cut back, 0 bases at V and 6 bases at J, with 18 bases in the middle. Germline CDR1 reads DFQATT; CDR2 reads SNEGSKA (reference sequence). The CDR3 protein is CSAREGGMGGGQPQHF. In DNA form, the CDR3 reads TGCAGTGCTAGAGAAGGCGGAATGGGTGGAGGTCAGCCCCAGCATTTT.

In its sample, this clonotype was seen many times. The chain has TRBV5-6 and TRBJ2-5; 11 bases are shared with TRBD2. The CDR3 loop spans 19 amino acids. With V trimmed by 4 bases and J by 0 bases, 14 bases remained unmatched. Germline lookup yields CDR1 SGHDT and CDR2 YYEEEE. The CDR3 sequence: CASSQTSGTTRFYQETQYF. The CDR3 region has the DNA TGTGCCAGCAGCCAGACTAGCGGGACAACCAGATTTTACCAAGAGACCCAGTACTTC.

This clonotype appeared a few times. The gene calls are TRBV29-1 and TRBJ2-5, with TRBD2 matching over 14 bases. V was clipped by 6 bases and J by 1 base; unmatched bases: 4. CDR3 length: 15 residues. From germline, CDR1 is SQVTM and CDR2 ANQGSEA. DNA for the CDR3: TGCAGCGTCAGACTAGCGGGAGGGCCCCAAGAGACCCAGTACTTC. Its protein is CSVRLAGGPQETQYF.

The CDR3 DNA reads TGCAGCGTTGTAGTGACAGGGGGTAGGGGTGAGCAGTTCTTC. It specifies CSVVVTGGRGEQFF. The gene calls are TRBV29-1 and TRBJ2-1; 9 nucleotides align to TRBD1. The CDR3 runs 14 residues. The V and J ends lost 4 bases and 9 bases, in that order; junction bases with no gene match: 10. Germline V gives CDR1 SQVTM, CDR2 ANQGSEA.

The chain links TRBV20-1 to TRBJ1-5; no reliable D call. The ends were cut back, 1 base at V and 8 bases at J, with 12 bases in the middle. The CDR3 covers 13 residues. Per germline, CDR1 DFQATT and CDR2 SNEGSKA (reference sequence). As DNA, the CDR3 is TGCAGTGCTAGAGTAGAAGGGAGTAAGCCCCAGCATTTT. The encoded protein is CSARVEGSKPQHF.

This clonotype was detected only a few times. CDR3 in amino acids: CASPSTDTQYF. The CDR3 DNA reads TGCGCCAGCCCTAGCACAGATACGCAGTATTTT. The gene calls are TRBV10-1 and TRBJ2-3; D is ambiguous. The CDR3 is 11 amino acids. From germline, CDR1 is WNHNN and CDR2 SYGVQD (reference sequence). V dropped 8 bases and J dropped 0 bases, with 3 bases sitting between them.

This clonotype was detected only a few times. The CDR3 region is CASSQASGRDETQYF. Written as DNA, the CDR3 is TGCGCCAGCAGCCAAGCTAGCGGGAGGGATGAGACCCAGTACTTC. V and J are TRBV4-1 and TRBJ2-5; TRBD2 matches at 12 bases. J was trimmed by 5 bases and V by 1 base; bases with no gene match: 2. The V gene's germline CDR1 is MGHRA and CDR2 YSYEKL. CDR3 size: 15 residues.

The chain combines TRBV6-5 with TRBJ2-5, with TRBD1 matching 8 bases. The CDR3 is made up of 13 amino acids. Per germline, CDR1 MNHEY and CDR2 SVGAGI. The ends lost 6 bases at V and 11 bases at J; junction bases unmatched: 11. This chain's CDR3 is CASSPRGRSKQYF. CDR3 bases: TGTGCCAGCAGCCCCAGGGGGCGAAGCAAGCAGTACTTC.

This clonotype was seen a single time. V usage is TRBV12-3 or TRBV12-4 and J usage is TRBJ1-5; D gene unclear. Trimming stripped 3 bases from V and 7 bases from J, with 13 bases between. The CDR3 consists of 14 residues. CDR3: CASSFVLFDQPQHF. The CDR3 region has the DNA TGTGCCAGCAGTTTTGTTTTATTTGACCAGCCCCAGCATTTT.

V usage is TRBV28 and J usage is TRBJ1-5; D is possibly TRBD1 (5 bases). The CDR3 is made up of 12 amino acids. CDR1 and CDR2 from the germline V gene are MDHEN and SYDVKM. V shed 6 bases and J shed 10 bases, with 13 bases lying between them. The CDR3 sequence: CASSPLGQPQHF. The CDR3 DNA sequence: TGTGCCAGCAGCCCCCTGGGGCAACCCCAGCATTTT.

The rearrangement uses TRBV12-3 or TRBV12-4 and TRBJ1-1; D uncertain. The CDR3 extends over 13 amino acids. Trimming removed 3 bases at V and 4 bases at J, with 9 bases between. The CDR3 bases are TGTGCCAGCAGTTTCCCCGTAGGCACTGAAGCTTTCTTT. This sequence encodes CASSFPVGTEAFF.

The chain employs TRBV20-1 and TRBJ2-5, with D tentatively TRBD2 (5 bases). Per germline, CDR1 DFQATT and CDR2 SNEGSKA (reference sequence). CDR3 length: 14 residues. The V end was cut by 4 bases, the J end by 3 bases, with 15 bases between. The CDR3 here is CSAITGKAKETQYF. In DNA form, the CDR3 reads TGCAGTGCTATCACCGGGAAAGCCAAAGAGACCCAGTACTTC.

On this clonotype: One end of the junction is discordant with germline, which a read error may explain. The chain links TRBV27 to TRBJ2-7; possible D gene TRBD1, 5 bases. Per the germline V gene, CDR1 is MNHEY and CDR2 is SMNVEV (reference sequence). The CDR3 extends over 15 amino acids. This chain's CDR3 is CGSSRTQDKTYEQYF. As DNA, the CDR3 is TGTGGCAGCAGTCGGACACAAGATAAAACCTACGAGCAGTACTTC.